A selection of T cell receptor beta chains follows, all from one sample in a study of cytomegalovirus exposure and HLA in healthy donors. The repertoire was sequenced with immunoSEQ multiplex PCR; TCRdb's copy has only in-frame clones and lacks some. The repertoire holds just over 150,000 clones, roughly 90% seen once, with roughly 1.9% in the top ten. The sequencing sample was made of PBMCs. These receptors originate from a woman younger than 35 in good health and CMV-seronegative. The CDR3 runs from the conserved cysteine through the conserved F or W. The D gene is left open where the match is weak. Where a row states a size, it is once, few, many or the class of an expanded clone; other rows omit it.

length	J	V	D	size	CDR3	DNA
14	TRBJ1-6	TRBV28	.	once	CASSPRGGNSPLHF	TGTGCCAGCAGCCCCCGCGGGGGTAATTCACCCCTCCACTTT
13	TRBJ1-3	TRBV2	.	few	CASIQNSGNTIYF	TGTGCCAGCATACAGAACTCTGGAAACACCATATATTTT
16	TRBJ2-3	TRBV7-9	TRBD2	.	CASSPLSGRASDTQYF	TGTGCCAGCAGCCCGCTTAGCGGGAGGGCCTCAGATACGCAGTATTTT
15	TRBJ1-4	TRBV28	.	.	CASSLLGTGQEKLFF	TGTGCCAGCAGTTTATTGGGAACAGGGCAGGAAAAACTGTTTTTT
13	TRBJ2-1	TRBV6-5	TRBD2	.	CATTSARYNEQFF	TGTGCTACAACTAGCGCTCGCTACAATGAGCAGTTCTTC
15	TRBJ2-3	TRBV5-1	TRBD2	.	CASSLGAGTTDTQYF	TGCGCCAGCAGCTTGGGAGCGGGGACCACAGATACGCAGTATTTT
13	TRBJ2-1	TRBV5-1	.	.	CASSLSRDNEQFF	TGCGCCAGCAGCTTGAGCAGGGACAATGAGCAGTTCTTC
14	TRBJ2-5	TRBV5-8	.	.	CASSANRDGETQYF	TGTGCCAGCAGCGCCAACAGGGACGGGGAGACCCAGTACTTC
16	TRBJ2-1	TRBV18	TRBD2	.	CASSSRLAGVDHEQFF	TGTGCCAGCTCATCGAGACTAGCGGGAGTGGACCATGAGCAGTTCTTC
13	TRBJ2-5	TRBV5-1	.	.	CASQSSRGGTQYF	TGCGCCAGCCAATCATCGAGGGGAGGGACCCAGTACTTC
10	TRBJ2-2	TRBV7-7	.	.	CASPGGELFF	TGTGCTAGCCCGGGCGGGGAGCTGTTTTTT
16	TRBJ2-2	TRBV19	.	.	CASSIGQLANTGELFF	TGTGCCAGTAGTATTGGACAGCTCGCGAACACCGGGGAGCTGTTTTTT
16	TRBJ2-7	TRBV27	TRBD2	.	CASSLPLAGDPYEQYF	TGTGCCAGCAGTCTGCCACTAGCGGGGGATCCCTACGAGCAGTACTTC
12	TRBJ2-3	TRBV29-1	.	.	CSHTVAADTQYF	TGCAGCCACACGGTAGCGGCAGATACGCAGTATTTT
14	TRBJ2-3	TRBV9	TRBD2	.	CASSLRTSSDTQYF	TGTGCCAGCAGCCTTCGGACTAGCTCAGATACGCAGTATTTT
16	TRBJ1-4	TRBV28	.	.	CASSLYPWGGGEKLFF	TGTGCCAGCAGTTTATACCCCTGGGGAGGGGGGGAAAAACTGTTTTTT
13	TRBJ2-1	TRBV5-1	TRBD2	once	CASSQREGQFRFF	TGCGCCAGCAGTCAGCGGGAGGGCCAGTTCCGGTTCTTC
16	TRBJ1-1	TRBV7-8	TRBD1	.	CASSSRDRPLNTEAFF	TGTGCCAGCAGTTCCCGGGACAGACCCTTGAACACTGAAGCTTTCTTT
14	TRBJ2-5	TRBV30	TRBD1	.	CAWSPVKGAETQYF	TGTGCCTGGAGTCCCGTGAAGGGGGCAGAGACCCAGTACTTC
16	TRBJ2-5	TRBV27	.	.	CASSLYPGPLQETQYF	TGTGCCAGCAGTTTATATCCAGGGCCGCTCCAAGAGACCCAGTACTTC
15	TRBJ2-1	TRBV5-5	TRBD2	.	CASSWGGSSYNEQFF	TGTGCCAGCAGCTGGGGGGGGAGCTCCTACAATGAGCAGTTCTTC
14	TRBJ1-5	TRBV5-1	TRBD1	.	CASSRTGGNQPQHF	TGCGCCAGCAGCCGAACAGGGGGCAATCAGCCCCAGCATTTT
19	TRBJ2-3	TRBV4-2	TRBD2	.	CASSPRGLAGALNSDTQYF	TGTGCCAGCAGCCCCCGAGGGCTAGCGGGGGCCCTAAACTCAGATACGCAGTATTTT
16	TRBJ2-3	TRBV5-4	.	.	CASSRDDSLSTDTQYF	TGTGCCAGCAGCCGCGACGACTCCCTTAGCACAGATACGCAGTATTTT
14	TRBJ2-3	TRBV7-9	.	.	CASSGGASGDTQYF	TGTGCCAGCAGCGGCGGAGCCTCGGGAGATACGCAGTATTTT
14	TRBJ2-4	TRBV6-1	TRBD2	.	CASSEASGRDIQYF	TGTGCCAGCAGTGAAGCCAGCGGGAGAGACATTCAGTACTTC
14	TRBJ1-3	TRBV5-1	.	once	CASRPSGREDTIYF	TGCGCCAGCCGCCCATCGGGCAGGGAGGACACCATATATTTT
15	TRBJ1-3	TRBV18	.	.	CASSPWETPGNTIYF	TGTGCCAGCTCACCATGGGAGACACCTGGAAACACCATATATTTT
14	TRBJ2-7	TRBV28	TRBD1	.	CASSYGTGVDEQYF	TGTGCCAGCAGTTACGGGACAGGGGTCGACGAGCAGTACTTC
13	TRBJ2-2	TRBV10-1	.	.	CASSWDSGGELFF	TGCGCCAGCAGTTGGGACTCTGGCGGGGAGCTGTTTTTT
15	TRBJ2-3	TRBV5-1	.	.	CASSLSVYSTDTQYF	TGCGCCAGCAGCTTGTCGGTTTATAGCACAGATACGCAGTATTTT
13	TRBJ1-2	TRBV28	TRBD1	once	CASSSQGWYGYTF	TGTGCCAGCAGCTCACAGGGGTGGTATGGCTACACCTTC
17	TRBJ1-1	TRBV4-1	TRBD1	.	CASSKVTGGLLGDEAFF	TGCGCCAGCAGTAAAGTGACAGGGGGTCTCCTCGGGGATGAAGCTTTCTTT
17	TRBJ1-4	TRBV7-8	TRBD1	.	CASSLGAGGDVREKLFF	TGTGCCAGCAGCTTAGGGGCAGGGGGCGACGTACGAGAAAAACTGTTTTTT
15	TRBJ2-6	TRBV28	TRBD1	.	CASVGQAGGANVLTF	TGTGCCAGCGTGGGACAGGCGGGTGGGGCCAACGTCCTGACTTTC
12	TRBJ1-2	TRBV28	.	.	CASSLGGHGYTF	TGTGCCAGCAGTTTAGGCGGGCATGGCTACACCTTC
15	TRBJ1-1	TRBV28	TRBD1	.	CASLSAGGRNTEAFF	TGTGCCAGCTTGAGCGCAGGGGGACGGAACACTGAAGCTTTCTTT
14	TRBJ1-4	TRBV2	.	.	CASRADSTNEKLFF	TGTGCCAGCAGGGCAGACTCAACTAATGAAAAACTGTTTTTT
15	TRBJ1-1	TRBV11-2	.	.	CASSVTTDMNTEAFF	TGTGCCAGCAGCGTAACGACAGACATGAACACTGAAGCTTTCTTT
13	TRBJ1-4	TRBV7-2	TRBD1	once	CASSLRDREKLFF	TGTGCCAGCAGCCTAAGGGACAGAGAAAAACTGTTTTTT
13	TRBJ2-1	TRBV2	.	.	CASSETEANEQFF	TGTGCCAGCAGTGAGACTGAGGCCAATGAGCAGTTCTTC
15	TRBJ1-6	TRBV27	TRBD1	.	CASMAGTGEGSPLHF	TGTGCCAGCATGGCAGGGACAGGGGAAGGGTCACCCCTCCACTTT
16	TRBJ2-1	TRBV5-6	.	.	CASSLAMRVSYNEQFF	TGTGCCAGCAGCTTGGCTATGCGGGTTTCATACAATGAGCAGTTCTTC
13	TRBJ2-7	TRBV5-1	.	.	CASSLDRVYEQYF	TGCGCCAGCAGCTTGGACAGGGTCTACGAGCAGTACTTC
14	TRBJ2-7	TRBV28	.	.	CASSLGRLAYEQYF	TGTGCCAGCAGTTTAGGGAGGTTAGCCTACGAGCAGTACTTC
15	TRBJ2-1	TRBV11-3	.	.	CASSPGAGVRDEQFF	TGTGCCAGCAGCCCAGGGGCAGGGGTTAGGGATGAGCAGTTCTTC
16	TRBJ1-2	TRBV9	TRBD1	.	CASSAPGQVPLEGYTF	TGTGCCAGCAGCGCTCCGGGACAGGTCCCGTTGGAAGGCTACACCTTC
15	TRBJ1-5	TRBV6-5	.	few	CASSYSIGHNQPQHF	TGTGCCAGCAGTTACTCGATAGGACACAATCAGCCCCAGCATTTT
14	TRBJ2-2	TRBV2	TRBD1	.	CASSPIQGAGELFF	TGTGCCAGCAGTCCAATACAGGGGGCCGGGGAGCTGTTTTTT
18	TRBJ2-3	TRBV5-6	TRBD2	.	CASSSYRLAGELTDTQYF	TGTGCCAGCAGCTCCTATAGACTAGCGGGAGAGTTGACAGATACGCAGTATTTT
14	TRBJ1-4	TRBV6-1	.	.	CASRDSATNEKLFF	TGTGCCAGCAGGGACTCAGCAACTAATGAAAAACTGTTTTTT
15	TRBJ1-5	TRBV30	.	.	CACSERGFSNQPQHF	TGTGCCTGTTCCGAGAGGGGGTTTAGCAATCAGCCCCAGCATTTT
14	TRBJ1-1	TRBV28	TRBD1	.	CASRAGTGATEAFF	TGTGCCAGCAGAGCCGGGACAGGGGCCACTGAAGCTTTCTTT
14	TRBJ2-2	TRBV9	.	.	CASSEPLNTGELFF	TGTGCCAGCAGCGAGCCCCTGAACACCGGGGAGCTGTTTTTT
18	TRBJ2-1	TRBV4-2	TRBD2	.	CASSQEPSGSHRGNEQFF	TGTGCCAGCAGCCAAGAGCCTAGCGGGAGTCATCGTGGGAATGAGCAGTTCTTC